The subject of this entry is one T cell receptor (beta chain). This entry belongs to a study of blood T cell repertoires in COVID-19. Per the germline V gene, CDR1 is SGHNT and CDR2 is YYREEE (reference sequence). The CDR3 has 13 amino acids. The V end was cut by 1 base, the J end by 9 bases, with 11 bases between. The repertoire was sequenced with immunoSEQ multiplex PCR; TCRdb's copy has only in-frame clones and lacks some. Counted here are 250,000 or so clones, around 90% occurring once; the ten biggest clones make up approximately 2.7%. The TCR comes from a man aged 35 to 55 who had been exposed to COVID-19. The sequencing input was PBMCs or T cells enriched from blood (not recorded which). This rearrangement joins TRBV5-4 to TRBJ2-1, with D tentatively TRBD2 (6 bases). CDR3 nucleotides: TGTGCCAGCAGCTTGCCGGCCGGGGGTGAGCAGTTCTTC. Translation gives CASSLPAGGEQFF.